This TCR beta chain is drawn from a study of blood T cells in healthy people across ages. Study-wide background: Researchers report that template switching captured about one barcoded beta molecule per two T cells.

Points on this clonotype: The antigen is undetermined.

For the second PCR, which ran for about 7 to 11 cycles, a sample-barcoded 5' primer and a J-beta primer mix were used. A single record per CDR3 protein comes from TCRdb applying MiXCR to the 5' RACE reads. The table shows around 690,000 distinct CDR3 sequences, with around three fifths occurring only once. CDR3 size: 11 residues. Germline values: CDR1 SGHTA, CDR2 FQGNSA. The V end lost 5 bases, the J end lost 7 bases, and 8 bases lay between the germline ends. General study points: Any conclusive comparison of naive versus antigen-experienced cells was prevented by using unsorted PBMCs. Estimates of total diversity, which came from one million sequenced T cells, were considered to be underestimates. Older age coincided with a roughly linear decline in TCR beta diversity per million T cells.

The sequencing sample was made of blood. This sequence was found in a man aged 60 to 75 in good health. The gene calls are TRBV7-2 and TRBJ1-1, with D hard to call. This CDR3 is CASSLRVEAFF. The CDR3 bases are TGTGCCAGCAGCCTAAGAGTTGAAGCTTTCTTT.